One and the same sample provided the 21 T cell receptor beta chains below, sequenced in a study of cytomegalovirus exposure and HLA in healthy donors. PCR primers comprised 60 Vbeta and 13 Jbeta primers. Profiled with immunoSEQ multiplex PCR; TCRdb holds only in-frame clones, not every one. Here the sample table reports 100,000 to 150,000 clones. Sequenced input: PBMCs. The receptor set was obtained from a man younger than 35 in good health and CMV-seronegative.

The chain links TRBV7-9 to TRBJ2-5; a weak D match, TRBD1 (5 bases). The length of the CDR3 is 14 residues. Germline V gene data show CDR1 as SEHNR and CDR2 as FQNEAQ (reference sequence). CDR3 in DNA: TGTGCTAGGTGGGGCGGAACGTACCAAGAGACCCAGTACTTC. Its translation is CARWGGTYQETQYF.

V and J are TRBV4-1 and TRBJ1-2; 12 nucleotides align to TRBD1. The CDR3 spans 15 residues. Trimming at V came to 4 bases and at J to 7 bases, leaving 7 bases not matched to a gene. Germline CDR1 is MGHRA and CDR2 is YSYEKL. CDR3 region: CASSLTGTGGGGYTF. The CDR3 bases are TGCGCCAGCAGCCTTACCGGGACAGGGGGCGGTGGCTACACCTTC.

This chain connects TRBV4-3 to TRBJ2-7; 7 bases are a match to TRBD2. Germline loops: CDR1 LGHNA, CDR2 YSLEER. V was clipped by 1 base and J by 1 base; unmatched bases: 1. The CDR3 totals 14 residues. The CDR3 DNA reads TGCGCCAGCAGCCAAGCGGGGGGATCCTACGAGCAGTACTTC. Amino acid sequence: CASSQAGGSYEQYF.

The rearrangement links TRBV10-3 to TRBJ2-7; TRBD2 matches at 9 bases. Germline-derived CDR1 and CDR2 are ENHRY and SYGVKD. The J segment lost 5 bases and the V segment lost 10 bases, leaving 12 bases of the junction unmatched. The CDR3 totals 14 residues. CDR3 sequence: CATRDAGGPHEQYF. The CDR3 region has the DNA TGTGCCACCCGCGATGCGGGAGGGCCCCACGAGCAGTACTTC.

The J gene is TRBJ1-3, the V gene TRBV30, with D possibly TRBD1 on 6 matching bases. The germline CDR1 and CDR2 sequences are GTSNPN and SVGIG (reference sequence). V dropped 7 bases and J dropped 2 bases, with 24 bases sitting between them. The CDR3 has 17 residues. This chain's CDR3 is CALLNGFGQQTGNTIYF. For the CDR3, the DNA is TGTGCCTTGCTTAACGGATTTGGACAGCAAACTGGAAACACCATATATTTT. Based on the CDR3 plus reference TRBV30 and TRBJ1-3, the full variable domain is SQTIHQWPATLVQPVGSPLSLECTVEGTSNPNLYWYRQAAGRGLQLLFYSVGIGQISSEVPQNLSASRPQDRQFILSSKKLLLSDSGFYLCALLNGFGQQTGNTIYFGEGSWLTVV.

The chain combines TRBV7-3 with TRBJ2-3; 12 bases line up with TRBD2. V lost 5 bases, J lost 1 base, and 4 bases stayed unmatched. This CDR3 contains 16 residues. Germline V gene lookup returns CDR1 SGHTA and CDR2 FQGTGA. The CDR3 nucleotides are TGTGCCAGCAGCCCAAGGACTAGCGGGGGCACAGATACGCAGTATTTT. Residues: CASSPRTSGGTDTQYF. Supplemented by reference TRBV7-3 and TRBJ2-3, the full variable domain reads GAGVSQTPSNKVTEKGKYVELRCDPISGHTALYWYRQSLGQGPEFLIYFQGTGAADDSGLPNDRFFAVRPEGSVSTLKIQRTERGDSAVYLCASSPRTSGGTDTQYFGPGTRLTVL.

The chain joins TRBV5-5 to TRBJ1-2, with TRBD1 as a possible D gene (6 bases). This CDR3 has 13 amino acids. Germline lookup yields CDR1 SGHKS and CDR2 YYEKEE (reference sequence). V lost 7 bases to trimming and J lost 4 bases, with 14 bases between them. CDR3 bases: TGTGCCAGCGGGGACACCTCCATCTATGGCTACACCTTC. Translated, it gives CASGDTSIYGYTF.

The chain couples TRBV1 to TRBJ2-1; TRBD2 reflects the table's D call only, with no check against the DNA. TRBV1 is a pseudogene. The CDR3 has 15 amino acids. This chain's CDR3 is CTSSRGGSSYNEQFF. The CDR3 DNA reads TGCACCAGCAGCCGTGGCGGGAGCTCCTACAATGAGCAGTTCTTC.

CDR3 loop: CASSLSRDYEQYF. CDR3 DNA: TGTGCCAGCAGTTTATCGCGAGACTACGAGCAGTACTTC. This chain joins TRBV27 and TRBJ2-7, with no clear D. V lost 0 bases to trimming and J lost 3 bases, with 6 bases between them. The CDR3 has 13 amino acids. Germline CDR1 MNHEY, CDR2 SMNVEV (reference sequence).

The V and J genes are TRBV11-3 and TRBJ2-7; 9 nucleotides align to TRBD1. Trimming at V came to 4 bases and at J to 6 bases, leaving 10 bases not matched to a gene. CDR1 SGHNT and CDR2 YENEEA come from the germline V gene. This CDR3 has 15 amino acids. In nucleotides, the CDR3 is TGTGCCAGCAGCTCCGAGGACAGGGGCCGTACCGAGCAGTACTTC. Amino acids: CASSSEDRGRTEQYF.

The J gene is TRBJ1-2, the V gene TRBV25-1, with 7 bases identical to TRBD1. The length of the CDR3 is 15 residues. The J segment lost 5 bases and the V segment lost 5 bases, leaving 11 bases of the junction unmatched. Looked up from germline, CDR1 is MGHDK and CDR2 is SYGVNS. DNA for the CDR3: TGTGCCAGCAGTAACTCCGGGACAGTCGTTTATGGCTACACCTTC. It encodes CASSNSGTVVYGYTF.

V usage is TRBV7-9 and J usage is TRBJ1-3; possibly TRBD1 for D (5 bases). The germline V and J ends were trimmed by 6 bases and 0 bases, with 15 bases remaining between them. The CDR3 contains 16 residues. Germline V lookup: CDR1 SEHNR, CDR2 FQNEAQ (reference sequence). The CDR3 reads CASRHGAVSSGNTIYF. In DNA, the CDR3 is TGTGCCAGCAGACATGGGGCGGTGAGCTCTGGAAACACCATATATTTT.

The rearrangement uses TRBV30 and TRBJ1-1; no clear D gene. The V gene's germline CDR1 is GTSNPN and CDR2 SVGIG (reference sequence). This CDR3 is built from 12 residues. V was cut by 4 bases and J by 5 bases, with 11 bases left in between. CDR3: CAWNPISTEAFF. The CDR3 nucleotides are TGTGCCTGGAACCCGATTAGTACTGAAGCTTTCTTT.

This sequence joins TRBV2 and TRBJ2-3; TRBD1 agrees at 8 bases. In germline, CDR1 is SNHLY, CDR2 FYNNEI. V gave up 10 bases and J gave up 0 bases; unmatched junction bases: 6. The CDR3 spans 14 residues. In nucleotides, the CDR3 is TGTGCCAAAAAGGGGACAGGAAGCACAGATACGCAGTATTTT. It translates to CAKKGTGSTDTQYF.

The chain is built from TRBV2 and TRBJ1-5; D gene ambiguous. Germline assignment: CDR1 SNHLY and CDR2 FYNNEI. V was trimmed by 4 bases and J by 1 base, leaving 11 bases between them. The CDR3 is 15 residues long. CDR3: CASSAPGWSNQPQHF. The CDR3 bases are TGTGCCAGCAGTGCCCCCGGGTGGAGCAATCAGCCCCAGCATTTT. Complete variable domain (other parts from reference TRBV2 and TRBJ1-5): EPEVTQTPSHQVTQMGQEVILRCVPISNHLYFYWYRQILGQKVEFLVSFYNNEISEKSEIFDDQFSVERPDGSNFTLKIRSTKLEDSAMYFCASSAPGWSNQPQHFGDGTRLSIL.

As concerns this clone: The junction and the germline gene differ at one end; a read error may be behind it. The V call is TRBV27, the J call TRBJ1-4; no clear D gene. Germline lookup yields CDR1 MNHEY and CDR2 SMNVEV (reference sequence). The CDR3 is 16 residues long. Here the CDR3 reads CASSFYASTTNENLFF. The DNA of the CDR3 is TGTGCCAGCAGTTTCTACGCCTCTACCACGAATGAAAATCTGTTTTTT.

V usage is TRBV11-3 and J usage is TRBJ2-7; TRBD2 aligns across 10 bases. The CDR3 spans 16 residues. J was trimmed by 6 bases and V by 6 bases; bases with no gene match: 14. Germline lookup yields CDR1 SGHNT and CDR2 YENEEA. The CDR3 reads CASSQDAGLARTEQYF. The CDR3 coding sequence is TGTGCCAGCAGTCAAGACGCGGGACTAGCGAGAACCGAGCAGTACTTC.

The V call is TRBV5-4, the J call TRBJ1-2, with 8 bases aligning to TRBD1. Unmatched junction bases numbered 12, after V lost 4 bases and J lost 4 bases. CDR3 length: 16 amino acids. Germline-derived CDR1 and CDR2 are SGHNT and YYREEE (reference sequence). The CDR3 is CASSRPPGQGSYGYTF. The DNA for the CDR3 is TGTGCCAGCAGCCGCCCCCCAGGACAGGGTAGCTATGGCTACACCTTC.

V is TRBV6-5 and J is TRBJ2-7; TRBD2 aligns across 7 bases. CDR3 length: 15 amino acids. V dropped 0 bases and J dropped 3; count of bases not matched to a gene: 5. Looked up from germline, CDR1 is MNHEY and CDR2 is SVGAGI. In DNA, the CDR3 is TGTGCCAGCAGTTACTCTTCTGGCGGGGGCTACGAGCAGTACTTC. Its translation: CASSYSSGGGYEQYF.

This chain uses TRBV9 with TRBJ1-2; 7 bases match TRBD1. The germline V gene has CDR1 SGDLS and CDR2 YYNGEE. The CDR3 loop spans 15 amino acids. V trimming: 3 bases; J trimming: 1 base; junction bases outside the gene matches: 6. CDR3 nucleotides: TGTGCCAGCAGCGCGACAGGGAGTAGTAACTATGGCTACACCTTC. Protein: CASSATGSSNYGYTF.

CDR3 protein: CASRGDRVAGDEQFF. CDR3 bases: TGTGCCAGCAGGGGTGACAGGGTGGCGGGCGATGAGCAGTTCTTC. The rearrangement links TRBV6-1 to TRBJ2-1; 7 bases are a match to TRBD1. The CDR3 length is 15 residues. J gave up 8 bases and V 6 bases, and 13 bases lay outside the gene matches. Germline loops: CDR1 MNHNS, CDR2 SASEGT.